What follows are 5 T cell receptor beta chains derived from one specimen sequenced in a study of CD8+ T cells in alopecia areata. Sequencing used cDNA as its template, made by extracting RNA and reverse transcribing it. Clones were read by immunoSEQ multiplex PCR, and TCRdb kept only the in-frame ones, dropping some. The table includes approximately 150,000 clones, about 87% detected once. The sample was CD8+ T cells sorted from blood, taken at week 0. The receptors were sampled from a human donor with alopecia areata.

DNA for the CDR3: TGTGCCAGCAGCTTAGGAAGCTGGGGGGGAGATGAGCAGTTCTTC. This encodes CASSLGSWGGDEQFF. The chain joins TRBV5-5 to TRBJ2-1, with 7 bases that match TRBD2. V lost 2 bases, J lost 8 bases, and 10 bases stayed unmatched. CDR3 length: 15 residues. CDR1 is SGHKS and CDR2 is YYEKEE in the germline V gene (reference sequence).

The chain carries TRBV7-9 and TRBJ2-7, with D perhaps TRBD2 (5 bases). Germline assignment: CDR1 SEHNR and CDR2 FQNEAQ (reference sequence). The CDR3 has 12 residues. The V end was cut by 6 bases, the J end by 3 bases, with 9 bases between. The CDR3 nucleotides read TGTGCCAGCAGTAATACTAGCTACGAGCAGTACTTC. This gives the protein CASSNTSYEQYF.

In its sample, this clone was seen once. V is TRBV5-1 and J is TRBJ2-1, with a weak D call TRBD1 (6 bases). V was clipped by 0 bases and J by 3 bases, with 10 bases between them. This CDR3 comprises 15 residues. Germline lookup yields CDR1 SGHRS and CDR2 YFSETQ. CDR3 protein: CASSLVDRYYNEQFF. The CDR3 DNA sequence: TGCGCCAGCAGCTTGGTCGACAGGTACTACAATGAGCAGTTCTTC.

The chain has TRBV11-2 and TRBJ1-1; D is undetermined. Trimming stripped 1 base from V and 3 bases from J, with 3 bases between. CDR1 and CDR2 (germline): SGHAT, FQNNGV. The CDR3 spans 12 residues. CDR3 amino acids: CASSLVDTEAFF. For the CDR3, the DNA is TGTGCCAGCAGCTTAGTTGACACTGAAGCTTTCTTT.

V is TRBV30 and J is TRBJ1-2, with 8 positions matching TRBD1. After removal of 1 base from V and 4 bases from J, the junction contained 2 bases not matched to a gene. CDR3 length: 13 amino acids. In germline, CDR1 is GTSNPN, CDR2 SVGIG (reference sequence). In DNA form, the CDR3 reads TGTGCCTGGAGTGCAGGGGGCACCTATGGCTACACCTTC. Translated: CAWSAGGTYGYTF.